This T cell receptor (beta chain) was recovered during a study of T cells in Graves' hyperthyroidism and ophthalmopathy. This clonotype has ten or more counts. Authors of the study amplified TCR beta CDR3 regions from RNA transcripts. The HTBI primer set was used in a first-round RT-PCR of the TCR CDR3. TCRdb re-analysed the multiplex PCR reads in MiXCR, keeping a single row per CDR3 protein. The table includes under 70,000 distinct CDR3 sequences, roughly 50% detected once. Germline V lookup: CDR1 SGHRS, CDR2 YFSETQ. This CDR3 has 15 residues. The V end lost 0 bases, the J end lost 0 bases, and 10 bases lay between the germline ends.

The rearrangement joins TRBV5-1 to TRBJ2-7; D is tentatively TRBD1 or TRBD2 (5 bases each). This TCR derives from a woman aged 55 to 70 with Graves' ophthalmopathy. The sequencing input was blood. Here the CDR3 reads CASSLEGDLSYEQYF. The CDR3 region has the DNA TGCGCCAGCAGCTTGGAAGGGGACCTCTCCTACGAGCAGTACTTC.